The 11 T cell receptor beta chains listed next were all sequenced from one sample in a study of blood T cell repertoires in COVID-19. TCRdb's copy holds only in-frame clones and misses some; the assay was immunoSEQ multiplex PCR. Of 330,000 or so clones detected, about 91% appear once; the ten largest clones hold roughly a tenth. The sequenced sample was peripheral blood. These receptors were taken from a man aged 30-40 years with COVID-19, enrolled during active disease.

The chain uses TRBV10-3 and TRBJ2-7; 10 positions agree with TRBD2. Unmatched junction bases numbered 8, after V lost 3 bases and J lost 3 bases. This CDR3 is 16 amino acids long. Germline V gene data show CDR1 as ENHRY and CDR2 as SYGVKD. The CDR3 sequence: CAISEGASGSRYEQYF. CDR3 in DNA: TGTGCCATCAGTGAAGGGGCTAGCGGGAGTCGCTACGAGCAGTACTTC.

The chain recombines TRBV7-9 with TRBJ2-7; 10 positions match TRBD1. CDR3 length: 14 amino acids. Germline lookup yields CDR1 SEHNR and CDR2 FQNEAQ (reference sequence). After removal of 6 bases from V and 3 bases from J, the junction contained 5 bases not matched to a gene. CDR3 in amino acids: CASSTGTGVYEQYF. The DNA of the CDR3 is TGTGCCAGCAGTACCGGGACAGGGGTCTACGAGCAGTACTTC. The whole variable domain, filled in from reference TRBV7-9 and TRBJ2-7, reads DTGVSQNPRHKITKRGQNVTFRCDPISEHNRLYWYRQTLGQGPEFLTYFQNEAQLEKSRLLSDRFSAERPKGSFSTLEIQRTEQGDSAMYLCASSTGTGVYEQYFGPGTRLTVT.

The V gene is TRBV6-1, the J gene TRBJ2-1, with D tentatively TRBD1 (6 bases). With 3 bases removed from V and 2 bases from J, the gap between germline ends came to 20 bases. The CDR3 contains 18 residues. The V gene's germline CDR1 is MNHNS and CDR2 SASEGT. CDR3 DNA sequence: TGTGCCAGCAGTGATTGGGACCCCTGGGGACAAACCTACAATGAGCAGTTCTTC. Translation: CASSDWDPWGQTYNEQFF.

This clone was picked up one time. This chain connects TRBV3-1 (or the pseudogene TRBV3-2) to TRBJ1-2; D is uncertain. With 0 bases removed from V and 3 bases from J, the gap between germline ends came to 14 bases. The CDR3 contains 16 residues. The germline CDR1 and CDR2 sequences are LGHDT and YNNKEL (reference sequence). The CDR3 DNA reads TGTGCCAGCAGCCAAGATAAGGGTGTGGGAGACTATGGCTACACCTTC. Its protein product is CASSQDKGVGDYGYTF.

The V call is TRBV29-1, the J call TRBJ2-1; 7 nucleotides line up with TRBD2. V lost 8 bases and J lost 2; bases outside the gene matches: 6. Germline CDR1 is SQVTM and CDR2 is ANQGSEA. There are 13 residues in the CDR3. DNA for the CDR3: TGCAGCTCAACTAGCGAACCCTACAATGAGCAGTTCTTC. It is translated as CSSTSEPYNEQFF.

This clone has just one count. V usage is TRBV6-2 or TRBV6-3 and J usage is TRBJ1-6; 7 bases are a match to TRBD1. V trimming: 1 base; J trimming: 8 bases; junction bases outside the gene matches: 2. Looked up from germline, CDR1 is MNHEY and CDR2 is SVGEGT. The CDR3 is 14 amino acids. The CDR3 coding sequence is TGTGCCAGCAGTTACTACGGACAGGATTCACCCCTCCACTTT. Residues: CASSYYGQDSPLHF.

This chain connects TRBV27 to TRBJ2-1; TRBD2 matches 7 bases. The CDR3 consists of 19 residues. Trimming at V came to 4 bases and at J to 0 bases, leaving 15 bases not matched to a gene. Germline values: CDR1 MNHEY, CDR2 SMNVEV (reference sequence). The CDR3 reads CASSYGSSGFLSSYNEQFF. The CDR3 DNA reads TGTGCCAGCAGTTATGGTAGTAGCGGGTTTTTAAGCTCCTACAATGAGCAGTTCTTC.

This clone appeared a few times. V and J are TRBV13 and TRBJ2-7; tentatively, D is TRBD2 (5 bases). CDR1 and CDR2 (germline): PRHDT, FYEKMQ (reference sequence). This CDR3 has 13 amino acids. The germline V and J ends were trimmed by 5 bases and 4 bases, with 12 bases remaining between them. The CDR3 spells CASSQGRGYEQYF. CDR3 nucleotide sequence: TGTGCCAGCAGCCAAGGACGGGGTTACGAGCAGTACTTC.

CDR3 sequence: CSASTPPSGSSSYNEQFF. CDR3 bases: TGCAGTGCTAGTACCCCCCCTAGCGGCTCGAGCTCCTACAATGAGCAGTTCTTC. The chain joins TRBV20-1 to TRBJ2-1; TRBD2 aligns across 7 bases. The V gene end was trimmed by 3 bases and the J gene end by 0 bases; junction bases not matched to a gene: 14. CDR1 is DFQATT, CDR2 SNEGSKA, per germline (reference sequence). The CDR3 extends over 18 amino acids.

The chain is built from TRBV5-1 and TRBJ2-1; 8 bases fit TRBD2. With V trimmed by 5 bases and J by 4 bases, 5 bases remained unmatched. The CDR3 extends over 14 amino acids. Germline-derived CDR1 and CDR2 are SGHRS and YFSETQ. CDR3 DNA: TGCGCCAGCAGATTGAGCGGGAGATACAATGAGCAGTTCTTC. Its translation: CASRLSGRYNEQFF.

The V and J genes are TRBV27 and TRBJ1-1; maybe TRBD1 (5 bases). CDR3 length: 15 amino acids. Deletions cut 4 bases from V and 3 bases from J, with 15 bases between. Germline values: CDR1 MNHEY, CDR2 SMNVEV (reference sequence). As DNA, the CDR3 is TGTGCCAGCAGTTCCTCCCGACAGACGCACACTGAAGCTTTCTTT. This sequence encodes CASSSSRQTHTEAFF.